The TCR beta chain described here comes from a study of T cell repertoires in cytomegalovirus infection. A few counts support this clonotype. The antigen is unknown. TCRdb re-called the reads through MiXCR, storing one row per CDR3 protein. The sample lists some 800,000 distinct CDR3 sequences, around a third occurring once. The TCR sequence derives from a human donor in good health (CMV status not recorded). Some clones in this sample may be carry-over from other donors' samples. This specimen was cultured CD8+ T cells from PBMCs, taken from culture after CMV antigen stimulation.

CDR3 sequence: CASSSGSVWDQPQHF. CDR3 bases: TGTGCCAGCAGCTCTGGGTCTGTTTGGGATCAGCCCCAGCATTTT. The chain recombines TRBV7-6 with TRBJ1-5; no clear D. This CDR3 contains 15 residues. Germline V lookup: CDR1 SGHVS, CDR2 FNYEAQ. Trimming stripped 4 bases from V and 5 bases from J, with 15 bases between.